This entry lists 30 T cell receptor beta chains sequenced from one sample in a study of PD-1 blockade in classical Hodgkin lymphoma. Profiling relied on immunoSEQ multiplex PCR, and the TCRdb table lists in-frame clones only, not all of them. The data hold tens of thousands of clones, with roughly 78% observed a single time. Time point indicated: cycle 4 day 1 (C4D1), after 5 to 7 weeks of nivolumab. All patients relapsed after autologous stem cell transplantation, and brentuximab vedotin exposure varied. Material: peripheral blood mononuclear cells (PBMCs), obtained before the fourth cycle of nivolumab. Every receptor here comes from a human donor with classical Hodgkin lymphoma.

The V gene is TRBV4-1, the J gene TRBJ1-5; D unclear. This CDR3 has 16 residues. The germline gives CDR1 MGHRA, CDR2 YSYEKL. V was shortened by 1 base and J by 2 bases, with 12 bases between the two germline ends. The CDR3 protein is CASSQGPGFGNQPQHF. As DNA, the CDR3 is TGCGCCAGCAGCCAAGGGCCGGGATTTGGCAATCAGCCCCAGCATTTT.

This clone appeared a single time. This chain links TRBV30 with TRBJ1-5; D is ambiguous. The germline V gene has CDR1 GTSNPN and CDR2 SVGIG (reference sequence). V was shortened by 1 base and J by 2 bases, with 9 bases between the two germline ends. The CDR3 spans 14 residues. The CDR3 region is CAWSATAGNQPQHF. The CDR3 DNA sequence: TGTGCCTGGAGTGCTACAGCGGGCAATCAGCCCCAGCATTTT.

This clone was recorded once. The V call is TRBV5-1, the J call TRBJ1-1, with D maybe TRBD1 (6 bases). The germline V and J ends were trimmed by 3 bases and 7 bases, with 13 bases remaining between them. Germline CDR1 and CDR2: SGHRS and YFSETQ. This CDR3 contains 13 residues. The CDR3 nucleotides read TGCGCCAGCAGCTCTGCAGGGGTTGATGAAGCTTTCTTT. Encoded protein: CASSSAGVDEAFF.

The chain links TRBV6-5 to TRBJ2-1, with D tentatively TRBD1 or TRBD2 (5 bases each). Germline CDR1 MNHEY, CDR2 SVGAGI. This CDR3 region has 13 residues. Deletions cut 7 bases from V and 5 bases from J, with 12 bases between. The CDR3, as DNA: TGTGCCAGCATGAGGGACGCAGACAATGAGCAGTTCTTC. This encodes CASMRDADNEQFF.

V is TRBV7-9 and J is TRBJ1-2; 10 bases match TRBD1. V lost 5 bases, J lost 4 bases, and 16 bases stayed unmatched. The germline V gene encodes CDR1 SEHNR and CDR2 FQNEAQ (reference sequence). The CDR3 is 18 residues long. CDR3 sequence reads: CASSPRLSGQGPSYGYTF. The CDR3 coding sequence is TGTGCCAGCAGCCCTAGGTTATCGGGACAGGGGCCCTCCTATGGCTACACCTTC.

This chain joins TRBV7-6 and TRBJ2-7; the D is unclear. Germline lookup yields CDR1 SGHVS and CDR2 FNYEAQ. Deletions cut 1 base from V and 1 base from J, with 11 bases between. The CDR3 is 15 amino acids. The CDR3 loop reads CASSLGQGISYEQYF. Here the CDR3 DNA reads TGTGCCAGCAGCTTAGGTCAAGGGATTTCCTACGAGCAGTACTTC. The variable domain in full, completed from reference TRBV7-6 and TRBJ2-7, reads GAGVSQSPRYKVTKRGQDVALRCDPISGHVSLYWYRQALGQGPEFLTYFNYEAQQDKSGLPNDRFSAERPEGSISTLTIQRTEQRDSAMYRCASSLGQGISYEQYFGPGTRLTVT.

This clone came up a few times. The chain couples TRBV27 to TRBJ1-5; D is ambiguous. V dropped 3 bases and J dropped 2 bases, with 23 bases sitting between them. In germline, CDR1 is MNHEY, CDR2 SMNVEV (reference sequence). The CDR3 spans 19 residues. CDR3 sequence reads: CASSFKFEPGGPRNQPQHF. CDR3 coding DNA: TGTGCCAGCAGTTTCAAGTTCGAACCGGGAGGGCCTCGCAATCAGCCCCAGCATTTT.

The genes are TRBV5-1 and TRBJ2-5, with TRBD1 identical over 7 bases. Germline CDR1 is SGHRS and CDR2 is YFSETQ. The CDR3 runs 16 residues. Trimming removed 0 bases from V and 2 bases from J; junction bases left unmatched: 7. The CDR3 bases are TGCGCCAGCAGCTTGGGACAGGGATCAGCGCAAGAGACCCAGTACTTC. It is translated as CASSLGQGSAQETQYF.

The V call is TRBV11-2, the J call TRBJ2-7; 8 nucleotides match TRBD1. CDR1 and CDR2 (germline): SGHAT, FQNNGV. The CDR3 length is 15 residues. The V and J ends lost 1 base and 1 base, in that order; junction bases with no gene match: 3. Here the CDR3 DNA reads TGTGCCAGCAGCTTAGGGCAGGGGGCATCCTACGAGCAGTACTTC. This sequence encodes CASSLGQGASYEQYF.

The V call is TRBV19, the J call TRBJ2-7; D is uncertain. CDR3 length: 13 amino acids. The V and J ends lost 3 bases and 0 bases respectively, with 6 bases between them. Germline V lookup: CDR1 LNHDA, CDR2 SQIVND (reference sequence). The CDR3 region is CASSIDPSYEQYF. The CDR3 DNA reads TGTGCCAGTAGTATCGATCCCTCCTACGAGCAGTACTTC.

This clone was detected a few times. The CDR3 DNA reads TGTGCCAGCAGCTCGGGACCACAAGAGACCCAGTACTTC. It encodes CASSSGPQETQYF. V is TRBV7-6 and J is TRBJ2-5; D assignment may be TRBD1 or TRBD2 (5 bases each). CDR3 length: 13 amino acids. Between the trimmed V and J ends, which lost 4 bases and 2 bases, there was a span of 8 bases. Germline CDR1 is SGHVS and CDR2 is FNYEAQ.

The genes are TRBV18 and TRBJ1-3; D ambiguous. Trimming removed 2 bases at V and 1 base at J, with 6 bases between. CDR1 is KGHSH, CDR2 LQKENI, per germline. This CDR3 has 14 amino acids. CDR3 region: CASSPDISGNTIYF. The CDR3 DNA sequence: TGTGCCAGCTCACCAGATATATCTGGAAACACCATATATTTT.

The V call is TRBV4-1, the J call TRBJ2-2, with a possible D match to TRBD2 (6 bases). The CDR3 length is 15 residues. V shed 0 bases and J shed 5 bases, with 10 bases lying between them. Germline CDR1 reads MGHRA; CDR2 reads YSYEKL. DNA for the CDR3: TGCGCCAGCAGCCAAGAGGTGGGAGGAACCGGGGAGCTGTTTTTT. It encodes CASSQEVGGTGELFF.

The chain recombines TRBV11-3 with TRBJ2-7; 7 nucleotides line up with TRBD1. Germline V gene lookup returns CDR1 SGHNT and CDR2 YENEEA. Unmatched junction bases numbered 9, after V lost 8 bases and J lost 2 bases. The CDR3 sequence is 14 residues long. CDR3 sequence (DNA): TGTGCCAGCCGTGGACAGGCAAATCCCTACGAGCAGTACTTC. Protein sequence: CASRGQANPYEQYF.

The V call is TRBV7-8, the J call TRBJ1-2; no firm D call. In germline, CDR1 is SGHVS, CDR2 FQNEAQ. The ends were cut back, 5 bases at V and 4 bases at J, with 20 bases in the middle. CDR3 size: 16 residues. Here the CDR3 DNA reads TGTGCCAGCAGCACCTCCGGGCCCGCGCTGGGCTATGGCTACACCTTC. This encodes CASSTSGPALGYGYTF.

The chain links TRBV4-3 to TRBJ2-1; D is unclear. V dropped 2 bases and J dropped 5 bases, with 13 bases sitting between them. The length of the CDR3 is 15 residues. Per the germline V gene, CDR1 is LGHNA and CDR2 is YSLEER. The CDR3 region is CASSQRSGWNNEQFF. CDR3 nucleotides: TGCGCCAGCAGCCAACGGTCCGGGTGGAACAATGAGCAGTTCTTC.

V is TRBV6-5 and J is TRBJ2-7, with D possibly being TRBD1 or TRBD2 (5 bases each). Germline CDR1 and CDR2: MNHEY and SVGAGI. V was pared by 0 bases and J by 4 bases, with 10 bases between. The CDR3 loop spans 14 amino acids. CDR3 bases: TGTGCCAGCAGTTACTCGGGGGATGAGTACGAGCAGTACTTC. Its protein is CASSYSGDEYEQYF.

The V gene is TRBV18, the J gene TRBJ2-7, with 10 bases identical to TRBD2. The CDR3 covers 14 residues. The germline CDR1 and CDR2 sequences are KGHSH and LQKENI. Trimming cost V 5 bases and J 5 bases; bases outside gene matches: 6. CDR3: CASSIAGGSNEQYF. In nucleotides, the CDR3 is TGTGCCAGCTCAATAGCGGGGGGTTCCAACGAGCAGTACTTC.

V gene TRBV13 combines with J gene TRBJ2-3; D remains unclear. In germline, CDR1 is PRHDT, CDR2 FYEKMQ (reference sequence). Trimming left V 5 bases short and J 6 bases short, with 12 bases between. The CDR3 spans 13 residues. The CDR3 protein is CASSQPAVDTQYF. The CDR3 DNA is TGTGCCAGCAGCCAACCAGCCGTGGATACGCAGTATTTT.

This clone was seen at least ten times. The rearrangement joins TRBV11-2 to TRBJ2-7; 7 bases match TRBD1. The CDR3 runs to 15 residues. Germline V CDR1 and CDR2: SGHAT, FQNNGV. The V segment lost 1 base and the J segment 7 bases; nucleotides outside the gene matches: 10. Here the CDR3 reads CASSLGRQGFREQYF. The CDR3 nucleotides are TGTGCCAGCAGCTTAGGGAGACAGGGTTTCAGGGAGCAGTACTTC.

The chain links TRBV19 to TRBJ2-7; possible D gene TRBD2, 6 bases. The CDR3 extends over 15 amino acids. The germline CDR1 and CDR2 sequences are LNHDA and SQIVND (reference sequence). Trimming stripped 3 bases from V and 1 base from J, with 13 bases between. The CDR3 region is CASSIDLGGSYEQYF. Written as DNA, the CDR3 is TGTGCCAGTAGTATTGATTTGGGGGGATCCTACGAGCAGTACTTC.

The rearrangement uses TRBV2 and TRBJ1-5; no firm D call. The CDR3 runs to 15 residues. V lost 7 bases and J 3 bases, leaving 16 bases between the germline ends. Germline loops: CDR1 SNHLY, CDR2 FYNNEI. CDR3 in DNA: TGTGCCAGCACCCTCATGGACGGATACAATCAGCCCCAGCATTTT. The encoded protein is CASTLMDGYNQPQHF.

The V gene is TRBV5-6, the J gene TRBJ2-7; 7 bases match TRBD1. CDR3 length: 18 amino acids. Germline V gives CDR1 SGHDT, CDR2 YYEEEE. Trimming took 3 bases from V and 3 from J; bases not matched to a gene: 18. CDR3 region: CASSSLDREWEGDYEQYF. CDR3 DNA: TGTGCCAGCAGCTCCCTCGACAGGGAATGGGAAGGGGACTACGAGCAGTACTTC.

This clone was counted between two and nine times. The chain employs TRBV6-5 and TRBJ2-3; tentatively, D is TRBD1 or TRBD2 (6 bases each). V lost 5 bases and J lost 2, with 8 bases in between. Germline CDR1 MNHEY, CDR2 SVGAGI. The CDR3 length is 13 residues. The CDR3 nucleotides read TGTGCCAGCAGTCGGGGGCTCACAGATACGCAGTATTTT. It codes for CASSRGLTDTQYF.

The rearrangement joins TRBV7-2 to TRBJ2-1; 11 bases are shared with TRBD2. Trimming took 0 bases from V and 7 from J; bases not matched to a gene: 14. This CDR3 region has 19 residues. Looked up from germline, CDR1 is SGHTA and CDR2 is FQGNSA. In DNA form, the CDR3 reads TGTGCCAGCAGCTTAGCGGCAGGAAATAGCGGGAGGGCCTGGAATGAGCAGTTCTTC. It translates to CASSLAAGNSGRAWNEQFF.

The V call is TRBV6-5, the J call TRBJ2-1; possibly TRBD1 for D (5 bases). The V end was cut by 0 bases, the J end by 11 bases, with 8 bases between. Per germline, CDR1 MNHEY and CDR2 SVGAGI. The CDR3 spans 12 residues. In DNA, the CDR3 is TGTGCCAGCAGTTACTCGACAGCTAAGCAGTTCTTC. It is translated as CASSYSTAKQFF.

The rearrangement joins TRBV5-1 to TRBJ2-5; perhaps TRBD2 as D (5 bases). CDR3 size: 14 residues. Deletions cut 3 bases from V and 7 bases from J, with 16 bases between. Germline CDR1 SGHRS, CDR2 YFSETQ. The CDR3 protein is CASSSALQAVTQYF. The CDR3, as DNA: TGCGCCAGCAGCTCGGCCTTACAAGCGGTGACCCAGTACTTC.

The V gene is TRBV10-2, the J gene TRBJ2-3; no reliable D call. Germline V gene data show CDR1 as WSHSY and CDR2 as SAAADI. Deletions cut 2 bases from V and 2 bases from J, with 8 bases between. The CDR3 is 14 amino acids. CDR3 loop: CASSEAHYTDTQYF. Here the CDR3 DNA reads TGCGCCAGCAGTGAGGCACACTACACAGATACGCAGTATTTT.

This clone was detected only a few times. The sample holds other DNA sequences that translate to the same CDR3. V usage is TRBV18 and J usage is TRBJ2-5; D uncertain. V lost 1 base and J lost 3, with 0 bases in between. Germline V gives CDR1 KGHSH, CDR2 LQKENI. The CDR3 covers 11 residues. The CDR3: CASSPQETQYF. The CDR3 coding sequence is TGTGCCAGCTCACCACAAGAGACCCAGTACTTC.

The rearrangement joins TRBV10-3 to TRBJ2-7; tentative D call: TRBD2 (6 bases). There are 13 residues in the CDR3. V was shortened by 5 bases and J by 6 bases, with 14 bases between the two germline ends. Germline CDR1 ENHRY, CDR2 SYGVKD. The CDR3: CAISTGGTGEQYF. The CDR3, as DNA: TGTGCCATCAGTACCGGTGGGACTGGCGAGCAGTACTTC.